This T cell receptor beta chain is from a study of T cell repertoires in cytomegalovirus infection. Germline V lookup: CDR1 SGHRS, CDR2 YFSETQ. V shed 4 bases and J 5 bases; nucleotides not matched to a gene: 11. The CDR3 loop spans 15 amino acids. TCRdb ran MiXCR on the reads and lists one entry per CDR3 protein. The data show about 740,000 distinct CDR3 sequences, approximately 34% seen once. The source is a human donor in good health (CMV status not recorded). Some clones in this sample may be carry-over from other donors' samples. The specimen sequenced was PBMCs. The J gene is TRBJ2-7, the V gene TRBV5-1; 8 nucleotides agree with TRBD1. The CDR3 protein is CASSLRQGSWDEQYF. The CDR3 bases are TGCGCCAGCAGCCTAAGACAGGGGAGTTGGGACGAGCAGTACTTC.